The clone carrying this T cell receptor (beta chain) was counted only a few times. This sample is part of a study of early T cells in non-severe SARS-CoV-2 infection. MiXCR, run by TCRdb on the 5' RACE reads, gives a single entry per CDR3 protein. The sample has tens of thousands of distinct CDR3 sequences; around 9.9% are singletons. Germline V gene lookup returns CDR1 LGHDT and CDR2 YNNKEL (reference sequence). V was pared by 2 bases and J by 5 bases, with 18 bases between. The CDR3 extends over 16 amino acids. The rearrangement joins TRBV3-1 to TRBJ2-5, with D possibly being TRBD1 or TRBD2 (5 bases each). This receptor was identified in an adult who was a healthcare worker with PCR-confirmed SARS-CoV-2 infection or an uninfected control (not recorded which). Material: whole blood. The CDR3 spells CASSQWDAGTSETQYF. DNA of the CDR3: TGTGCCAGCAGCCAATGGGACGCCGGGACCTCCGAGACCCAGTACTTC.